These 2 T cell receptor beta chains were sequenced from one sample in a study of beta chain features in type 1 diabetes. Study-level findings and limits: Researchers report that Type 1 diabetes patients had moderately but significantly shorter TCRB CDR3s across all four CD4+ subsets.

Their antigen targets remain unknown. The authors reverse transcribed all of the isolated RNA, so sequencing captured expressed TCRB transcripts. TCRdb keeps only in-frame clones here, not all; method: immunoSEQ multiplex PCR. The table lists some 350,000 clones, less than 15% of them singletons. The sequencing input was naive CD4+ T cells from blood. Source of these receptors: a woman aged 18-29 years with type 1 diabetes.

The J gene is TRBJ1-2, the V gene TRBV14, with D perhaps TRBD1 (5 bases). CDR3 length equals 12 residues. From germline, CDR1 is SGHDN and CDR2 FVKESK. Trimming took 6 bases from V and 8 from J, leaving 13 bases between them. The CDR3 DNA reads TGTGCCAGCAGACCGGGGGAAGGAGGCTACACCTTC. Its protein is CASRPGEGGYTF. Full variable domain (remainder filled in from reference TRBV14 and TRBJ1-2): EAGVTQFPSHSVIEKGQTVTLRCDPISGHDNLYWYRRVMGKEIKFLLHFVKESKQDESGMPNNRFLAERTGGTYSTLKVQPAELEDSGVYFCASRPGEGGYTFGSGTRLTVV.

This clone was seen only a few times. V and J are TRBV5-4 and TRBJ2-2; D perhaps matches TRBD1 (6 bases). The V end was cut by 4 bases, the J end by 0 bases, with 10 bases between. The CDR3 extends over 15 amino acids. CDR1 and CDR2 from the germline V gene are SGHNT and YYREEE (reference sequence). Here the CDR3 reads CASSGDTTNTGELFF. The CDR3 DNA is TGTGCCAGCAGCGGGGACACAACGAACACCGGGGAGCTGTTTTTT.